The clone carrying this T cell receptor (beta chain) was recorded a few times. Antigen specificity is unknown. The sample originates from a study of post-analysis software for immune sequencing data. The wider study: The patients showed relapsing-remitting, secondary progressive and progressive-relapsing multiple sclerosis courses.

cDNA libraries of TCR beta carried unique molecular identifiers. T cells numbering roughly 0.85 to 10 million gave rise to about 540,000 cDNA molecules. TCRdb used MiXCR to reprocess the PCR reads, holding one entry per CDR3 protein. The sample contains approximately 730,000 distinct CDR3 sequences, roughly 50% of which appear only once. Germline V gene sequence: CDR1 SQVTM, CDR2 ANQGSEA. Trimming cost V 4 bases and J 13 bases; bases outside gene matches: 8. CDR3 size: 11 residues. Study-level points and caveats: Versus controls, multiple sclerosis patients showed significantly lower diversity (normalized Chao1). Among four to six TRBV segments more frequent in patients than controls were TRBV5-6, TRBV5-1 and TRBV20-1.

The chain recombines TRBV29-1 with TRBJ1-2; 8 positions agree with TRBD1. The sequence derives from a girl aged 5 to 17 with multiple sclerosis. Sequenced material: blood. CDR3 region: CSVADREGATF. In nucleotides, the CDR3 is TGCAGCGTTGCGGACAGGGAGGGGGCCACCTTC.